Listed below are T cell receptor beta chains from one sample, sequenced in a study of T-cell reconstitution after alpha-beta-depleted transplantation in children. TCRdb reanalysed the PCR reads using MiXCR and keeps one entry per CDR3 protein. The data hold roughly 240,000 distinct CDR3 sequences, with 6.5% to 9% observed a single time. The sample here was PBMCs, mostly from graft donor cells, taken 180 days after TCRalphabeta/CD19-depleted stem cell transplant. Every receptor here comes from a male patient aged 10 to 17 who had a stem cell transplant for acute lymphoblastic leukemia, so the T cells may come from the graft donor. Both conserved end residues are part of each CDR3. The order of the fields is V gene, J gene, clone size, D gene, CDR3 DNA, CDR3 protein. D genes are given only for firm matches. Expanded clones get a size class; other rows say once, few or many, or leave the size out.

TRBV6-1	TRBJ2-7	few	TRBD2	TGTGCCAGCACCGCAAGCGGGAGAGCGGTCGAGCAGTACTTC	CASTASGRAVEQYF
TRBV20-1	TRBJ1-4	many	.	TGCAGTGCTAGAGATCAGCAGGGTGGAAAACTGTTTTTT	CSARDQQGGKLFF
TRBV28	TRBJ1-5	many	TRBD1	TGTGCCAGCAGTTTGGGACAGGTCGTCGGCAATCAGCCCCAGCATTTT	CASSLGQVVGNQPQHF
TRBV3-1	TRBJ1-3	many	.	TGTGCCAGCAGCCTCCCTAATGATATCTCTGGAAACACCATATATTTT	CASSLPNDISGNTIYF
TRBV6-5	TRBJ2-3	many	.	TGTGCCAGCAGTTACCTGGCGGGGAGGCATACAGATACGCAGTATTTT	CASSYLAGRHTDTQYF
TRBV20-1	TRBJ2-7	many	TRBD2	TGCAGTGCTCGGACTAGCGGGAGGAATTACGAGCAGTACTTC	CSARTSGRNYEQYF
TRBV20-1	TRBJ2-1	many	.	TGCAGTGCCGTGTTGGCAGGGCCCGGAAGGGTGAATGAGCAGTTCTTC	CSAVLAGPGRVNEQFF
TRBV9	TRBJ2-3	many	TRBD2	TGTGCCAGCAGCGTAGAGGGAGGGGTCAGCACAGATACGCAGTATTTT	CASSVEGGVSTDTQYF
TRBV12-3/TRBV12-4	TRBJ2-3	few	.	TGTGCCAGCAGTGCCACTAGCACAGATACGCAGTATTTT	CASSATSTDTQYF
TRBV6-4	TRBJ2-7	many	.	TGTGCCAGCAGTGACTCAAGGGGGTACTTC	CASSDSRGYF
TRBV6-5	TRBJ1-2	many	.	TGTGCCAGCAGTTACTCGATTAACATACCCTATGGCTACACCTTC	CASSYSINIPYGYTF
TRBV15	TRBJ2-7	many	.	TGTGCCACCAGCAGAGCCGCAGGAAGGGCATACGGCGAGCAGTACTTC	CATSRAAGRAYGEQYF
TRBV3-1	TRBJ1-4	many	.	TGTGCCAGCAGCCGACGACCATCTCAGCTGTTTTTT	CASSRRPSQLFF
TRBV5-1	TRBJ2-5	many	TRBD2	TGCGCCAGCAGCGTCGGGACTAGCGGAGGAGGAGAGACCCAGTACTTC	CASSVGTSGGGETQYF
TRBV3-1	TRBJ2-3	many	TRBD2	TGTGCCAGCAGCCAAGAACTCTCGGGAGGAAGAACAGATACGCAGTATTTT	CASSQELSGGRTDTQYF
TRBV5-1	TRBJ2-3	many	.	TGCGCCAGCAGCTTGGAGGGTTGGGATACGCAGTATTTT	CASSLEGWDTQYF
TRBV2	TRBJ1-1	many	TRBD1	TGTGCCAGCCCAGGGGGCAGGGACACTGAAGCTTTCTTT	CASPGGRDTEAFF
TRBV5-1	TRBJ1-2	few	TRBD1	TGCGCCAGCAGCTTGGGAACAGGGGTTCGTGGCTACACCTTC	CASSLGTGVRGYTF
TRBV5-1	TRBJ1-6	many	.	TGCGCCAGCAGCTTAGGAAACCCAGGTTCACCCCTCCACTTT	CASSLGNPGSPLHF
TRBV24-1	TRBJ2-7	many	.	TGTGCCACCAGTGACTCCGGGACATTGACCTACGAGCAGTACTTC	CATSDSGTLTYEQYF
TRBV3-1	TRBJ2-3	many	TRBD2	TGTGCCAGCAGCCAAGCCCGTACTAGCGGGGGGAGCACAGATACGCAGTATTTT	CASSQARTSGGSTDTQYF
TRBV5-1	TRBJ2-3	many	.	TGCGCCAGCAGCTTGGTAGAGTCAGGCCCAGATACGCAGTATTTT	CASSLVESGPDTQYF
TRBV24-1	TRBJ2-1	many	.	TGTGCCACCAGTGATTTAAAAGGACTGTACAATGAGCAGTTCTTC	CATSDLKGLYNEQFF
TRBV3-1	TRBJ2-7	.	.	TGTGCCAGCAGCCAAGACTGGGCAGGGAGGAACGAGCAGTACTTC	CASSQDWAGRNEQYF
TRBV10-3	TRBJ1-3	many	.	TGTGCCATCAGTGAGTTGACGAACTCTGGAAACACCATATATTTT	CAISELTNSGNTIYF
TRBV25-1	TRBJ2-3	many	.	TGTGCCACCTCACCAAAATACACAGGGCCTAGCACAGATACGCAGTATTTT	CATSPKYTGPSTDTQYF
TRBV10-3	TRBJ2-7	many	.	TGTGCCATCAGAGACATTGGACTGAGCTCCTACGAGCAGTACTTC	CAIRDIGLSSYEQYF
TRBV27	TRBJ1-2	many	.	TGTGCCAGCAGTCCACTCGGGGGTTATGGCTACACCTTC	CASSPLGGYGYTF
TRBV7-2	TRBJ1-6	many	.	TGTGCCAGCAGCTTCCGACTAAATTCACCCCTCCACTTT	CASSFRLNSPLHF
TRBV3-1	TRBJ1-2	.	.	TGTGCCAGCAGCTCCCCCAAGGGGGTACATGGCTACACCTTC	CASSSPKGVHGYTF
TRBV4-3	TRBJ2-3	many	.	TGCGCCAGCAGCGAATACTCAAGGACCAACACAGATACGCAGTATTTT	CASSEYSRTNTDTQYF